This T cell receptor (beta chain) was identified in a study of T cell responses to AZD1222 COVID-19 vaccine. Measured with immunoSEQ multiplex PCR; TCRdb has only the in-frame clones, and not every one. The table lists approximately 140,000 clones, just over 90% of them singletons. There are 14 residues in the CDR3. The V end was cut by 5 bases, the J end by 2 bases, with 13 bases between. CDR1 SGHVS and CDR2 FNYEAQ come from the germline V gene. The sequenced sample was peripheral blood, obtained on day 0 of MenACWY control vaccination. The chain recombines TRBV7-6 with TRBJ2-7; perhaps TRBD1 as D (6 bases). The clonotype comes from an adult in good health. The DNA of the CDR3 is TGTGCCAGCAGCCCACGGGACACTGCCTACGAGCAGTACTTC. Translation gives CASSPRDTAYEQYF.